These T cell receptor beta chains were read from a single sample in a study of blood T cell repertoires in COVID-19. Profiled with immunoSEQ multiplex PCR; TCRdb holds only in-frame clones, not every one. Of 200,000 to 250,000 clones in the sample, 70% to 90% are singletons; the top ten hold 4.8%. The sequencing sample was made of peripheral blood. The receptors derive from a woman aged 40 to 50 with acute or convalescent COVID-19. Each CDR3 is given with its conserved first and last residue. The D gene is left open where the match is weak. Only part of the rows carry a size: once, few, many, or a class if the clone is expanded.

d_gene: TRBD1; abundance: NA; j_gene: TRBJ1-2; v_gene: TRBV11-2; CDR3aa: CASTGQGNYGYTF; CDR3nt: TGTGCCAGCACCGGACAGGGGAACTATGGCTACACCTTC
d_gene: TRBD2; abundance: NA; j_gene: TRBJ2-3; v_gene: TRBV6-4; CDR3aa: CASSVEAGGTDTQYF; CDR3nt: TGTGCCAGCAGTGTCGAAGCGGGGGGCACAGATACGCAGTATTTT
d_gene: TRBD1; abundance: NA; j_gene: TRBJ1-2; v_gene: TRBV24-1; CDR3aa: CATSEPTGDLYGYTF; CDR3nt: TGTGCCACCAGTGAACCGACAGGGGATCTCTATGGCTACACCTTC
d_gene: TRBD1; abundance: once; j_gene: TRBJ1-2; v_gene: TRBV7-2; CDR3aa: CASSFGPPRDSPRGYTF; CDR3nt: TGTGCCAGCAGCTTTGGCCCGCCTAGGGACAGCCCGCGGGGCTACACCTTC
d_gene: NA; abundance: NA; j_gene: TRBJ1-2; v_gene: TRBV29-1; CDR3aa: CSVDGGRLDGYTF; CDR3nt: TGCAGCGTTGATGGAGGCCGTTTGGATGGCTACACCTTC
d_gene: TRBD1; abundance: NA; j_gene: TRBJ1-4; v_gene: TRBV5-1; CDR3aa: CASSLGTGDEKLFF; CDR3nt: TGCGCCAGCAGCCTCGGGACAGGGGACGAAAAACTGTTTTTT
d_gene: NA; abundance: NA; j_gene: TRBJ1-2; v_gene: TRBV6-5; CDR3aa: CASSSPRTNYGYTF; CDR3nt: TGTGCCAGCAGTTCCCCGAGGACTAACTATGGCTACACCTTC
d_gene: TRBD1; abundance: NA; j_gene: TRBJ1-5; v_gene: TRBV5-8; CDR3aa: CASSWGQGWLNQPQHF; CDR3nt: TGTGCCAGCAGCTGGGGACAGGGATGGCTCAATCAGCCCCAGCATTTT
d_gene: NA; abundance: NA; j_gene: TRBJ1-1; v_gene: TRBV4-1; CDR3aa: CASSQTFLRGNTEAFF; CDR3nt: TGCGCCAGCAGCCAAACCTTCTTACGGGGGAACACTGAAGCTTTCTTT
d_gene: NA; abundance: NA; j_gene: TRBJ1-2; v_gene: TRBV5-6; CDR3aa: CASSFAGVGVGYTF; CDR3nt: TGTGCCAGCAGCTTCGCGGGGGTAGGAGTAGGCTACACCTTC
d_gene: NA; abundance: NA; j_gene: TRBJ1-3; v_gene: TRBV6-5; CDR3aa: CASTYGVDGNTIYF; CDR3nt: TGTGCCAGCACCTACGGGGTTGACGGAAACACCATATATTTT
d_gene: TRBD1; abundance: NA; j_gene: TRBJ1-3; v_gene: TRBV18; CDR3aa: CASSPTGSPGNTIYF; CDR3nt: TGTGCCAGCTCACCGACAGGGAGTCCTGGAAACACCATATATTTT
d_gene: TRBD1; abundance: NA; j_gene: TRBJ2-6; v_gene: TRBV19; CDR3aa: CASSKTGTFSGANVLTF; CDR3nt: TGTGCCAGTAGTAAGACAGGGACCTTCTCTGGGGCCAACGTCCTGACTTTC
d_gene: NA; abundance: NA; j_gene: TRBJ1-2; v_gene: TRBV2; CDR3aa: CASRVDSPGGYTF; CDR3nt: TGTGCCAGCAGGGTAGACAGCCCAGGAGGCTACACCTTC
d_gene: TRBD1; abundance: once; j_gene: TRBJ2-3; v_gene: TRBV6-2/TRBV6-3; CDR3aa: CASSYSGTGRYQDTQYF; CDR3nt: TGTGCCAGCAGTTACTCCGGGACAGGGAGGTACCAAGATACGCAGTATTTT
d_gene: TRBD1; abundance: few; j_gene: TRBJ1-1; v_gene: TRBV10-1; CDR3aa: CASRPGTGDGEAFF; CDR3nt: TGCGCCAGCAGACCCGGGACAGGGGATGGTGAAGCTTTCTTT
d_gene: NA; abundance: NA; j_gene: TRBJ1-4; v_gene: TRBV5-4; CDR3aa: CASKVSGATNEKLFF; CDR3nt: TGTGCCAGTAAGGTCTCAGGTGCAACTAATGAAAAACTGTTTTTT
d_gene: NA; abundance: NA; j_gene: TRBJ1-1; v_gene: TRBV5-1; CDR3aa: CASSPPGTEAFF; CDR3nt: TGCGCCAGCAGCCCGCCGGGAACTGAAGCTTTCTTT
d_gene: NA; abundance: NA; j_gene: TRBJ2-5; v_gene: TRBV18; CDR3aa: CASSLGTGQETQYF; CDR3nt: TGTGCCAGCTCACTCGGGACTGGTCAAGAGACCCAGTACTTC
d_gene: TRBD1; abundance: NA; j_gene: TRBJ1-5; v_gene: TRBV4-1; CDR3aa: CASSQPRQGGNQPQHF; CDR3nt: TGCGCCAGCAGCCAACCAAGACAGGGGGGCAATCAGCCCCAGCATTTT
d_gene: NA; abundance: NA; j_gene: TRBJ1-3; v_gene: TRBV29-1; CDR3aa: CSVVGASGNTIYF; CDR3nt: TGCAGCGTTGTAGGGGCGTCGGGAAACACCATATATTTT
d_gene: TRBD1; abundance: once; j_gene: TRBJ1-3; v_gene: TRBV2; CDR3aa: CASSEQGAGNTIYF; CDR3nt: TGTGCCAGCAGTGAACAGGGGGCGGGAAACACCATATATTTT
d_gene: NA; abundance: NA; j_gene: TRBJ2-1; v_gene: TRBV3-1/TRBV3-2; CDR3aa: CASSQNFGEQFF; CDR3nt: TGTGCCAGCAGCCAAAACTTCGGTGAGCAGTTCTTC